The rows below give T cell receptor beta chains drawn from one sample of a study of neurological immune-mediated disorders. TCRdb reprocessed the 5' RACE reads via MiXCR and lists one record per CDR3 protein. The sample yields about 40,000 distinct CDR3 sequences, 2.5% seen once. Sequenced material: PBMCs. The receptor source for this set is a man aged 50-60 years with multiple sclerosis. Each CDR3 is given with its conserved first and last residue. The order of the fields is CDR3 length, V gene, J gene, clone size, CDR3 protein. The size entry is marked missing in some rows and otherwise reads once, few, many or a size class.

17	TRBV7-8	TRBJ2-2	NA	CASSSPGGAFSTGELFF
16	TRBV5-1	TRBJ1-5	NA	CASSLTGKRWNQPQNF
12	TRBV5-6	TRBJ2-1	many	CASWQRWSEQFF
11	TRBV12-3/TRBV12-4	TRBJ1-2	NA	CASTDRDGYTF
11	TRBV2	TRBJ2-7	many	CATGTANEQYF
13	TRBV7-3	TRBJ2-1	many	CASSLSLAEEQFF
13	TRBV5-5	TRBJ1-2	many	CASSLYHRDGYTF
14	TRBV28	TRBJ2-7	NA	CASSLGQKTYEQYF
15	TRBV3-1	TRBJ1-4	many	CASSQQGNPNEKLFF
14	TRBV20-1	TRBJ2-1	many	CSASPPSGYNEQFF